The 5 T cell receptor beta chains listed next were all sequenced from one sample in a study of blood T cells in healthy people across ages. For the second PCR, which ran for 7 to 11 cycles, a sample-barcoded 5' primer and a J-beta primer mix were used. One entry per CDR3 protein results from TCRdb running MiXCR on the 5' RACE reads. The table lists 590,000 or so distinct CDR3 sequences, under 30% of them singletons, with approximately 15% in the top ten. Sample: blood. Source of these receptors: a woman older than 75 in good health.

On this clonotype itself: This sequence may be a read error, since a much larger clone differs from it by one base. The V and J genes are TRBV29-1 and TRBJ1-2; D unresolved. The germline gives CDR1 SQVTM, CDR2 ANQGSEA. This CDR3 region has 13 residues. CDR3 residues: CSVEDPKKYGYIF. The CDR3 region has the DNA TGCAGCGTTGAAGATCCCAAGAAGTATGGCTACATCTTC.

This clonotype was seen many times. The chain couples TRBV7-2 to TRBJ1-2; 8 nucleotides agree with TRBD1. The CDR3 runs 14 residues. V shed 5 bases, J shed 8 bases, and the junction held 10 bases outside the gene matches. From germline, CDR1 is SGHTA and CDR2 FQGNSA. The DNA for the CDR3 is TGTGCCAGCAGCCCCGCAGGGGGCGCCCGGGGCTACACCTTC. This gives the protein CASSPAGGARGYTF.

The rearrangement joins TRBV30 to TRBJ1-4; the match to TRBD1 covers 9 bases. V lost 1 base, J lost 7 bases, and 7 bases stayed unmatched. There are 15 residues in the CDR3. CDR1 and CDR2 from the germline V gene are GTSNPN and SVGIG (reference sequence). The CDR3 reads CAWSDRVTGGEKLFF. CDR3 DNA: TGTGCCTGGAGTGACCGGGTGACAGGGGGTGAAAAACTGTTTTTT.

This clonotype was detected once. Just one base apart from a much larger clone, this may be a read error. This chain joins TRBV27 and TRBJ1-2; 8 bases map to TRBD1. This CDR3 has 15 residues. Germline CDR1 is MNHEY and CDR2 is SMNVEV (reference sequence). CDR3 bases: TGTGCCGGCAGTTTTTCGACAGGGGTGACGGATGGCTACACCTTC. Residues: CAGSFSTGVTDGYTF.

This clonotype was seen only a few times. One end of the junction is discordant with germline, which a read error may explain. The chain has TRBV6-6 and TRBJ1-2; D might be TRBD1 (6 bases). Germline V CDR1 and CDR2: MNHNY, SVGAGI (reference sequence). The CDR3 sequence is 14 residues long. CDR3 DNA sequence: TGTGTCAGCAGAGCGGGGGGCACCGGCTATGGCTACACCTTC. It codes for CVSRAGGTGYGYTF.